The next 3 T cell receptor beta chains were all read from a single sample in a study of CD8 T cells in Susac syndrome. Random-hexamer reverse transcription was applied to roughly 0.45 to 1 ug RNA. TCRdb re-called the immunoSEQ multiplex PCR reads with MiXCR, one entry per CDR3 protein. The repertoire holds about 140,000 distinct CDR3 sequences, with 90% to 95% as singletons. Material: CD8+ T cells from PBMCs. The receptors come from a human donor in good health.

This rearrangement joins TRBV30 to TRBJ1-1; D remains unclear. There are 13 residues in the CDR3. Germline values: CDR1 GTSNPN, CDR2 SVGIG (reference sequence). V was shortened by 0 bases and J by 3 bases, with 8 bases between the two germline ends. The CDR3 coding sequence is TGTGCCTGGAGTGTACTGTTGGACACTGAAGCTTTCTTT. It specifies CAWSVLLDTEAFF.

The V gene is TRBV3-1, the J gene TRBJ2-5; D may correspond to TRBD1 or TRBD2 (6 bases each). The CDR3 contains 17 residues. CDR1 is LGHDT, CDR2 YNNKEL, per germline (reference sequence). The V end was cut by 1 base, the J end by 2 bases, with 17 bases between. Here the CDR3 reads CASSQGYRVREQETQYF. The CDR3 bases are TGTGCCAGCAGCCAAGGCTACAGGGTTCGGGAGCAAGAGACCCAGTACTTC.

A single count supports this clonotype. The CDR3 DNA is TGTGCCAGCAGTTGGGGGACAGGGGGTCCAGATACGCAGTATTTT. It is translated as CASSWGTGGPDTQYF. The chain uses TRBV6-5 and TRBJ2-3, with 11 bases identical to TRBD1. This CDR3 spans 15 amino acids. Trimming removed 4 bases from V and 4 bases from J; junction bases left unmatched: 4. Germline V gene data show CDR1 as MNHEY and CDR2 as SVGAGI.